The sequence of this T cell receptor beta chain was determined in a study of CD8+ T cells in alopecia areata. Following RNA extraction, reverse transcription yielded cDNA that acted as the sequencing template. Sequencing was performed with immunoSEQ multiplex PCR; in TCRdb, only in-frame clones are kept and a portion is missing. Counted here are 130,000 or so clones, approximately 49% occurring once; the ten biggest clones make up around 19%. The receptor comes from a human donor with alopecia areata. The sequenced sample was CD8+ T cells sorted from blood, obtained at week 0.

The DNA for the CDR3 is TGTGCCAGCAGTCCGACCCCTTTTTGGGAGACCCAGTACTTC. This encodes CASSPTPFWETQYF. The rearrangement joins TRBV6-6 to TRBJ2-5; D call uncertain. The germline V and J ends were trimmed by 5 bases and 5 bases, with 15 bases remaining between them. Germline CDR1 is MNHNY and CDR2 is SVGAGI (reference sequence). This CDR3 region has 14 residues.